The 19 T cell receptor beta chains listed next were all sequenced from one sample in a study of cytomegalovirus exposure and HLA in healthy donors. Data came from immunoSEQ multiplex PCR; TCRdb stores just in-frame clones and leaves some out. The sample includes over 120,000 clones, 80% to 90% of them seen just once. Sample: PBMCs. The receptor set was obtained from a woman aged 25-40 years in good health and CMV-seropositive.

The chain uses TRBV4-1 and TRBJ1-5, with TRBD1 as a possible D gene (6 bases). V was pared by 2 bases and J by 0 bases, with 8 bases between. The CDR3 spans 15 residues. Germline V CDR1 and CDR2: MGHRA, YSYEKL. The CDR3 spells CASSQRQASNQPQHF. The CDR3 DNA is TGCGCCAGCAGCCAAAGACAGGCTAGCAATCAGCCCCAGCATTTT.

The CDR3 DNA is TGTGCCAGCAGCTCTTGGACAGGACTGCAATATGGCTACACCTTC. Translated: CASSSWTGLQYGYTF. The chain combines TRBV2 with TRBJ1-2; 7 positions match TRBD1. The J segment lost 5 bases and the V segment lost 6 bases, leaving 12 bases of the junction unmatched. Germline V CDR1 and CDR2: SNHLY, FYNNEI. CDR3 length: 15 amino acids.

The V and J genes are TRBV5-1 and TRBJ2-3, with a possible D match to TRBD2 (5 bases). This CDR3 is built from 13 residues. V was shortened by 0 bases and J by 9 bases, with 11 bases between the two germline ends. Germline CDR1 reads SGHRS; CDR2 reads YFSETQ. The CDR3 DNA reads TGCGCCAGCAGCTTGGAGCCTTCGGGGACGCAGTATTTT. Translation gives CASSLEPSGTQYF.

CDR3 sequence (DNA): TGCGCCAGCAGCGTCCCTGGGACTAGGCAGGATACGCAGTATTTT. Translated, it gives CASSVPGTRQDTQYF. This chain connects TRBV5-1 to TRBJ2-3; 8 nucleotides line up with TRBD2. Germline V gene data show CDR1 as SGHRS and CDR2 as YFSETQ. CDR3 length: 15 residues. V trimming: 4 bases; J trimming: 6 bases; junction bases outside the gene matches: 10.

The V and J genes are TRBV29-1 and TRBJ2-5; D possibly corresponds to TRBD2 (7 bases). CDR1 and CDR2 from the germline V gene are SQVTM and ANQGSEA. The CDR3 is made up of 11 amino acids. The V and J ends lost 8 bases and 5 bases respectively, with 12 bases between them. The CDR3 sequence is CSSRGAETQYF. The CDR3 coding sequence is TGCAGCTCACGGGGGGCTGAGACCCAGTACTTC. The full variable domain, completed using reference TRBV29-1 and TRBJ2-5, is SAVISQKPSRDICQRGTSLTIQCQVDSQVTMMFWYRQQPGQSLTLIATANQGSEATYESGFVIDKFPISRPNLTFSTLTVSNMSPEDSSIYLCSSRGAETQYFGPGTRLLVL.

V is TRBV5-1 and J is TRBJ2-3; 7 positions agree with TRBD1. CDR1 and CDR2 (germline): SGHRS, YFSETQ. This CDR3 is built from 16 residues. V lost 1 base, J lost 3 bases, and 8 bases stayed unmatched. The CDR3 DNA sequence: TGCGCCAGCAGCTTGCTCGGACAGGATACGACAGATACGCAGTATTTT. This gives the protein CASSLLGQDTTDTQYF.

The V gene is TRBV7-8, the J gene TRBJ1-5; the D gene is possibly TRBD1 (6 bases). V was pared by 4 bases and J by 0 bases, with 16 bases between. CDR1 SGHVS and CDR2 FQNEAQ come from the germline V gene. The CDR3 has 17 amino acids. The CDR3 region has the DNA TGTGCCAGCAGCTCTGAAGGGGGGGTGTTTAGCAATCAGCCCCAGCATTTT. Protein sequence: CASSSEGGVFSNQPQHF.

The genes are TRBV7-2 and TRBJ2-1; TRBD2 matches 14 bases. Germline-derived CDR1 and CDR2 are SGHTA and FQGNSA. CDR3 size: 16 residues. With V trimmed by 1 base and J by 9 bases, 5 bases remained unmatched. In DNA form, the CDR3 reads TGTGCCAGCAGCTTAGTGTCGACTAGCGGGGGGGGTGAGCAGTTCTTC. It is translated as CASSLVSTSGGGEQFF.

The CDR3 loop is CSVGWDTQYF. The DNA of the CDR3 is TGCAGCGTGGGCTGGGATACGCAGTATTTT. This chain uses TRBV29-1 with TRBJ2-3; no firm D call. V lost 6 bases and J lost 6, with 7 bases in between. The CDR3 is 10 amino acids. Germline CDR1 SQVTM, CDR2 ANQGSEA.

This clone occurred a few times. This chain uses TRBV7-2 with TRBJ2-7; D gene unclear. Germline values: CDR1 SGHTA, CDR2 FQGNSA. The CDR3 contains 15 residues. V dropped 3 bases and J dropped 6 bases, with 18 bases sitting between them. CDR3 loop: CASSFKTRLRSEQYF. CDR3 nucleotide sequence: TGTGCCAGCAGCTTCAAGACCAGACTCCGGTCCGAGCAGTACTTC.

The chain carries TRBV2 and TRBJ2-7; D might be TRBD1 (6 bases). V lost 4 bases and J lost 0, with 10 bases in between. Germline V lookup: CDR1 SNHLY, CDR2 FYNNEI. The CDR3 loop spans 14 amino acids. CDR3 in DNA: TGTGCCAGCAGTGTAACAGGGATCTCCTACGAGCAGTACTTC. Encoded protein: CASSVTGISYEQYF.

V gene TRBV4-1 combines with J gene TRBJ2-1; the D gene is possibly TRBD2 (5 bases). Germline V gives CDR1 MGHRA, CDR2 YSYEKL. CDR3 size: 15 residues. The V end was cut by 1 base, the J end by 1 base, with 8 bases between. CDR3 protein: CASSQAGGSYNEQFF. The CDR3 nucleotides are TGCGCCAGCAGCCAAGCGGGCGGGTCCTACAATGAGCAGTTCTTC.

The gene calls are TRBV11-2 and TRBJ2-2; D is ambiguous. There are 13 residues in the CDR3. Germline loops: CDR1 SGHAT, CDR2 FQNNGV. V lost 2 bases and J 4 bases, leaving 5 bases between the germline ends. The CDR3 DNA reads TGTGCCAGCAGCTTAACAGTCACCGGGGAGCTGTTTTTT. Amino acid sequence: CASSLTVTGELFF.

Remarks on this clone: The sample has other DNA sequences that encode this CDR3 too. V gene TRBV5-1 combines with J gene TRBJ2-7; no definite D call. V lost 0 bases, J lost 4 bases, and 11 bases lay in between. Germline V lookup: CDR1 SGHRS, CDR2 YFSETQ. The CDR3 is 14 residues long. The CDR3 loop is CASSLVVSPYEQYF. The CDR3 DNA reads as TGCGCCAGCAGCTTGGTAGTAAGTCCATACGAGCAGTACTTC. Full variable domain (rest looked up from reference TRBV5-1 and TRBJ2-7): KAGVTQTPRYLIKTRGQQVTLSCSPISGHRSVSWYQQTPGQGLQFLFEYFSETQRNKGNFPGRFSGRQFSNSRSEMNVSTLELGDSALYLCASSLVVSPYEQYFGPGTRLTVT.

The CDR3 sequence: CASSLTQVGELFF. CDR3 nucleotides: TGTGCCAGCAGCTTGACGCAGGTCGGGGAGCTGTTTTTT. V and J are TRBV5-6 and TRBJ2-2; D unclear. V was pared by 1 base and J by 7 bases, with 8 bases between. The CDR3 spans 13 residues. CDR1 and CDR2 (germline): SGHDT, YYEEEE.

This rearrangement joins TRBV9 to TRBJ2-1; TRBD2 aligns across 8 bases. Trimming removed 3 bases from V and 7 bases from J; junction bases left unmatched: 9. This CDR3 spans 15 amino acids. CDR1 and CDR2 (germline): SGDLS, YYNGEE. The CDR3 sequence: CASSGGLAAGNEQFF. The CDR3 region has the DNA TGTGCCAGCAGCGGCGGACTAGCCGCCGGAAATGAGCAGTTCTTC.

This clone occurred a few times. The J gene is TRBJ2-2, the V gene TRBV19, with TRBD1 matching over 8 bases. V trimming: 6 bases; J trimming: 6 bases; junction bases outside the gene matches: 6. From germline, CDR1 is LNHDA and CDR2 SQIVND (reference sequence). CDR3 size: 14 residues. The CDR3 region is CASRWQGAAGELFF. CDR3 sequence (DNA): TGTGCCAGTAGGTGGCAGGGGGCGGCCGGGGAGCTGTTTTTT.

The J gene is TRBJ1-1, the V gene TRBV5-5; 9 nucleotides line up with TRBD1. This CDR3 has 15 amino acids. Trimming cost V 2 bases and J 3 bases; bases outside gene matches: 5. Germline values: CDR1 SGHKS, CDR2 YYEKEE (reference sequence). CDR3 in amino acids: CASSFRTGEDTEAFF. The CDR3 region has the DNA TGTGCCAGCAGCTTCCGGACAGGGGAGGACACTGAAGCTTTCTTT.

The chain uses TRBV2 and TRBJ2-1, with TRBD2 as a possible D gene (5 bases). CDR1 and CDR2 (germline): SNHLY, FYNNEI. The CDR3 spans 14 residues. V lost 6 bases, J lost 4 bases, and 13 bases lay in between. In nucleotides, the CDR3 is TGTGCCAGCAGGACTTACGGGAATTACAATGAGCAGTTCTTC. Translated, it gives CASRTYGNYNEQFF.